This record covers a single T cell receptor (beta chain). The CDR3 runs 15 residues. With V trimmed by 6 bases and J by 4 bases, 12 bases remained unmatched. The germline gives CDR1 SNHLY, CDR2 FYNNEI. The record originates from a study of cytomegalovirus exposure and HLA in healthy donors. Sequencing used immunoSEQ multiplex PCR; TCRdb keeps in-frame clones, though not all of them. In the table there are roughly 300,000 clones, roughly 88% of which are singletons. The J gene is TRBJ2-7, the V gene TRBV2; TRBD1 agrees at 7 bases. The sample consisted of PBMCs. The receptor comes from a woman under 30 in good health and CMV-seronegative. This CDR3 reads CASRLREGARYEQYF. CDR3 bases: TGTGCCAGCAGACTCCGTGAGGGGGCAAGGTACGAGCAGTACTTC.